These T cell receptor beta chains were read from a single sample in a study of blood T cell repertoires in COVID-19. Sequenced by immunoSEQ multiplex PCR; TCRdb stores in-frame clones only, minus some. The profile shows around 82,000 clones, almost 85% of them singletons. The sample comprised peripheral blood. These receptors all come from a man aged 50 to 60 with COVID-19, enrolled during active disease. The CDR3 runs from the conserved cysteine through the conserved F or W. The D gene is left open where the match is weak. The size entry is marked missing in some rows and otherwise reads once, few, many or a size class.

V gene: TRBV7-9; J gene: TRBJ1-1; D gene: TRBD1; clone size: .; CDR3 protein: CASSWDSEWTEAFF; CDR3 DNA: TGTGCCAGCAGCTGGGACAGCGAGTGGACTGAAGCTTTCTTT
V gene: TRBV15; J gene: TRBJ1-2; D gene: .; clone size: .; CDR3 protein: CATSVWGGGYTF; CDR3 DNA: TGTGCCACCAGTGTGTGGGGAGGCGGCTACACCTTC
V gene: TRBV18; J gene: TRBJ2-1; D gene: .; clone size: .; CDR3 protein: CASSPRQGGWNEQFF; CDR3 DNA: TGTGCCAGCTCACCACGGCAGGGTGGATGGAATGAGCAGTTCTTC
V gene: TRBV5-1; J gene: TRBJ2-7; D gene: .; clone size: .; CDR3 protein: CASSRTGSSLLGDGGLREQYF; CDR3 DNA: TGCGCCAGCAGCCGCACGGGAAGCAGCTTGTTGGGTGACGGGGGACTCCGGGAGCAGTACTTC
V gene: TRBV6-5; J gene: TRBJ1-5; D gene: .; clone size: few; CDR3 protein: CASSPHKGDQPQHF; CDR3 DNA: TGTGCCAGCAGTCCCCATAAAGGGGATCAGCCCCAGCATTTT
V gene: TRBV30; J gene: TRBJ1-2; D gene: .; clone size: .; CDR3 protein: CAWSERVSFGYTF; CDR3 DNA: TGTGCCTGGAGTGAGAGGGTCTCATTCGGCTACACCTTC
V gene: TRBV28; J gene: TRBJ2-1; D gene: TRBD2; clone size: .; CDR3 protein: CASSFRSSGRIGQFF; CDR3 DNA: TGTGCCAGCAGTTTCCGGAGTAGCGGGAGAATCGGGCAGTTCTTC
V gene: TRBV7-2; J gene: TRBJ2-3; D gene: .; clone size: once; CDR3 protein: CASSLASYSTDTQYF; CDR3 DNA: TGTGCCAGCAGCTTAGCGAGCTATAGCACAGATACGCAGTATTTT
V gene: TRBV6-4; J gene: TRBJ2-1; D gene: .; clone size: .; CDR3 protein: CASSEGAGEPSEQFF; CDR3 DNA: TGTGCCAGCAGTGAGGGGGCGGGGGAACCCAGTGAGCAGTTCTTC
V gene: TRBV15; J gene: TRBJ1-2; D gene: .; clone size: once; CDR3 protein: CATSLGGGNGNYGYTF; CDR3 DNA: TGTGCCACCAGCCTGGGGGGAGGGAACGGCAACTATGGCTACACCTTC
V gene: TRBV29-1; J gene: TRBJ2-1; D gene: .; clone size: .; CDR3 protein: CSVVSGYNEQFF; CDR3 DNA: TGCAGCGTTGTTTCGGGGTACAATGAGCAGTTCTTC
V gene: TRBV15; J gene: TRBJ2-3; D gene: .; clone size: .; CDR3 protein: CATSREGPGSYDTQYF; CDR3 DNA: TGTGCCACCAGCAGAGAAGGTCCCGGGAGCTATGATACGCAGTATTTT
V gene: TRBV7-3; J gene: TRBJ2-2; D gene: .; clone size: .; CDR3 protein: CASSRGSGELFF; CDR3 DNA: TGTGCCAGCAGCCGGGGGTCCGGGGAGCTGTTTTTT
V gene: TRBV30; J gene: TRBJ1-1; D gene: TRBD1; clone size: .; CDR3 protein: CAWRDRVIFKAFF; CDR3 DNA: TGTGCCTGGAGGGACAGGGTCATTTTTAAGGCTTTCTTT
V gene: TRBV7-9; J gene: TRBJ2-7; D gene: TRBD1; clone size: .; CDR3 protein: CASSLGTGGNEQYF; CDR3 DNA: TGTGCCAGCAGCTTGGGGACAGGGGGCAACGAGCAGTACTTC
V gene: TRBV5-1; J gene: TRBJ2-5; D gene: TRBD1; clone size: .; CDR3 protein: CASSVTHRGQETQYF; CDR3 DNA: TGCGCCAGCAGCGTCACCCACAGGGGGCAAGAGACCCAGTACTTC
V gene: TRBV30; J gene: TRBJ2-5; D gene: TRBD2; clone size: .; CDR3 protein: CAWSRFTGAPGTSVGTVQETQYF; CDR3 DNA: TGTGCCTGGAGTCGCTTCACAGGTGCCCCCGGGACTAGCGTAGGGACCGTACAAGAGACCCAGTACTTC
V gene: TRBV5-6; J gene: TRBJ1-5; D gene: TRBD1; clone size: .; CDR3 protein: CASSLARGRTGSNQPQHF; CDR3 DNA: TGTGCCAGCAGCTTGGCCAGGGGGCGGACAGGAAGCAATCAGCCCCAGCATTTT
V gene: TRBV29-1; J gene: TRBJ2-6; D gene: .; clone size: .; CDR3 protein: CSVVGGNSGANVLTF; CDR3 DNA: TGCAGCGTTGTCGGGGGAAACTCTGGGGCCAACGTCCTGACTTTC
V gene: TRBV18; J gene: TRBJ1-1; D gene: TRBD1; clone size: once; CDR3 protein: CASSPFVGQGSGGTEAFF; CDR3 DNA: TGTGCCAGCTCACCATTTGTAGGACAGGGATCGGGAGGCACTGAAGCTTTCTTT
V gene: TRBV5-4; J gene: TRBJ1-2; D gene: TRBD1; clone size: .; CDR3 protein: CASSPGLWQGADYGYTF; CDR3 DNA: TGTGCCAGCAGCCCTGGACTTTGGCAGGGGGCGGACTATGGCTACACCTTC
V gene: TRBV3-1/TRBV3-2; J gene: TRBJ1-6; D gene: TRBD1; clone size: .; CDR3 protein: CASAQRTGVRNSPLHF; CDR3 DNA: TGTGCCAGCGCTCAGCGGACAGGGGTGCGGAATTCACCCCTCCACTTT
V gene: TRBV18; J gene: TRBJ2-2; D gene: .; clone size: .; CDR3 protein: CASSPDRNTGELFF; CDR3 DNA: TGTGCCAGCTCACCCGACAGGAACACCGGGGAGCTGTTTTTT
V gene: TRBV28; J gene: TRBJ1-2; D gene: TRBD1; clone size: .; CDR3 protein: CASSLQGVRYGYTF; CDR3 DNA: TGTGCCAGCAGTTTACAGGGGGTTCGGTATGGCTACACCTTC
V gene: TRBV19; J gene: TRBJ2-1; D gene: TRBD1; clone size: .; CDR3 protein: CASSTGQGRRNEQFF; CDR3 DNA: TGTGCCAGTAGCACGGGACAGGGGAGAAGAAATGAGCAGTTCTTC
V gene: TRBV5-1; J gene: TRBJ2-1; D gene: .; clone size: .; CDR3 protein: CASSLPGSYNEQFF; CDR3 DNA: TGCGCCAGCAGCTTGCCGGGGTCCTACAATGAGCAGTTCTTC
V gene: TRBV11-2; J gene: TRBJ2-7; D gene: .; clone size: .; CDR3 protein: CASSSGVPYEQYF; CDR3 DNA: TGTGCCAGCAGCTCAGGGGTACCCTACGAGCAGTACTTC
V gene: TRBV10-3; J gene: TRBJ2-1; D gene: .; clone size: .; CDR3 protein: CAISLGKGDEQFF; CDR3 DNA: TGTGCCATCAGCCTCGGGAAAGGAGATGAGCAGTTCTTC
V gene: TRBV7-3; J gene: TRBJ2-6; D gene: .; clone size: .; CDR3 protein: CASSRFGPEELSSGANVLTF; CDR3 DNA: TGTGCCAGCAGCCGATTTGGCCCGGAGGAGCTGAGCTCTGGGGCCAACGTCCTGACTTTC
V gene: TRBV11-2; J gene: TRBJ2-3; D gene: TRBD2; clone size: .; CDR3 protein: CASSLIARGLAHYTQYF; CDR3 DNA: TGTGCCAGCAGCTTAATCGCCCGCGGACTAGCGCATTATACGCAGTATTTT
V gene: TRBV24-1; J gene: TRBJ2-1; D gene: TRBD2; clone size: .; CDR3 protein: CATSGPGAGVHEQFF; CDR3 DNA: TGTGCCACCAGTGGCCCCGGAGCGGGAGTTCATGAGCAGTTCTTC
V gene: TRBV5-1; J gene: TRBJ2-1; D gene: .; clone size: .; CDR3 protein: CASSLAGASSYNEQFF; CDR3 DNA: TGCGCCAGCAGCTTGGCAGGGGCCAGCTCCTACAATGAGCAGTTCTTC
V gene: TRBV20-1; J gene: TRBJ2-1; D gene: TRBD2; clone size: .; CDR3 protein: CSASFQRGINEQFF; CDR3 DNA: TGCAGTGCTAGTTTCCAGCGGGGGATCAATGAGCAGTTCTTC
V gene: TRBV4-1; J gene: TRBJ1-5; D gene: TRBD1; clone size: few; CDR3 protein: CASSHTGTDIYSNQPQHF; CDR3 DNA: TGCGCCAGCAGCCACACCGGGACAGACATCTATAGCAATCAGCCCCAGCATTTT
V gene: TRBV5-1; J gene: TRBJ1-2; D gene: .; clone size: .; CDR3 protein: CASTRGKEGYTF; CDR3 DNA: TGCGCCAGCACCAGGGGCAAGGAAGGCTACACCTTC
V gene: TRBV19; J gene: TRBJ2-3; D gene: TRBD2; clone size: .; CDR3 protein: CASSPPRLAGGLNTQYF; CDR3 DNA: TGTGCCAGTAGTCCTCCCAGACTAGCGGGAGGGCTAAATACGCAGTATTTT
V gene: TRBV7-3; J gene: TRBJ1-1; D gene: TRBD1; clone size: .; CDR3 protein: CASSPGGMNTEAFF; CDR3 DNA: TGTGCCAGCAGCCCAGGGGGGATGAACACTGAAGCTTTCTTT
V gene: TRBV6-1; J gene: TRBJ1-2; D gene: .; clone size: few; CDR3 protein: CASSEDSRGVGYTF; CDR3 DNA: TGTGCCAGCAGTGAAGATTCCCGGGGTGTTGGCTACACCTTC
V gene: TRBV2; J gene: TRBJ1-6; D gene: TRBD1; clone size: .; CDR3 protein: CASSVGTVNSPLHF; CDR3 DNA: TGTGCCAGCAGTGTCGGGACAGTGAATTCACCCCTCCACTTT
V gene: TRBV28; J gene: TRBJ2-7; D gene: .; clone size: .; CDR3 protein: CASTNRSEQYF; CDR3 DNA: TGTGCCAGCACCAACAGGTCCGAGCAGTACTTC
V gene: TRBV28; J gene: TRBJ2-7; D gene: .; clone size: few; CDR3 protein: CASSLGLFYEQYF; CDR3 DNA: TGTGCCAGCAGTTTAGGACTATTCTACGAGCAGTACTTC
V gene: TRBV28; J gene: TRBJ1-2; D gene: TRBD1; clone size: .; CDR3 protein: CASSFQIGTGAGGYTF; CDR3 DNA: TGTGCCAGCAGTTTTCAAATCGGGACAGGGGCCGGTGGCTACACCTTC
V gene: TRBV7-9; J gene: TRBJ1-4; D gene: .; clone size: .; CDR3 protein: CASAAEYSNEKLFF; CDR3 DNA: TGTGCCAGCGCCGCGGAGTACTCGAATGAAAAACTGTTTTTT
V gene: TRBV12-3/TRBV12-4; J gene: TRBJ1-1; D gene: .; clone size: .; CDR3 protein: CASTIIAGAEAFF; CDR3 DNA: TGTGCCAGCACCATTATTGCGGGGGCTGAAGCTTTCTTT
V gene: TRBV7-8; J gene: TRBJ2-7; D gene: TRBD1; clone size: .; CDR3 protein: CASSPRTGTSYEQYF; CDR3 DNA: TGTGCCAGCAGCCCGCGGACAGGGACCTCCTACGAGCAGTACTTC
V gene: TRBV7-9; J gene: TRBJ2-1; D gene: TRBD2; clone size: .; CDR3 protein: CASSLVSGGYNEQFF; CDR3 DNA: TGTGCCAGCAGCTTAGTTAGCGGGGGGTACAATGAGCAGTTCTTC
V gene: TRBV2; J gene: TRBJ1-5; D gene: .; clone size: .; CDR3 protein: CASSEGRSNQPQHF; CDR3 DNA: TGTGCCAGCAGTGAGGGGCGGAGCAATCAGCCCCAGCATTTT
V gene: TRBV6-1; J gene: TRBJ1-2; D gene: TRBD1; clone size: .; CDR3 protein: CASSEARTGPLGYTF; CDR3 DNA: TGTGCCAGCAGTGAAGCAAGGACAGGGCCTCTCGGCTACACCTTC
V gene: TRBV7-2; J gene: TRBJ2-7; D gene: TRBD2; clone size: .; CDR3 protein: CASSLASSGRLSYEQYF; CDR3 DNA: TGTGCCAGCAGCTTAGCGAGTAGCGGGAGGCTCTCCTACGAGCAGTACTTC
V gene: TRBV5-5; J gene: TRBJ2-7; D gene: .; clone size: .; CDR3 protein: CASSYGTYSYEQYF; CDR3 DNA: TGTGCCAGCAGCTATGGCACATACTCCTACGAGCAGTACTTC